This TCR beta chain was captured by sequencing in a study of CD8 T cells in Susac syndrome. Regarding the study as a whole: The study recognized that the number of individuals in its TCR sequencing and HLA analysis was relatively small.

Trimming removed 5 bases at V and 5 bases at J, with 22 bases between. This CDR3 region has 15 residues. CDR1 is SQVTM and CDR2 is ANQGSEA in the germline V gene. Only one count was recorded for this clonotype. Antigen unknown. The RNA input was roughly 0.45 to 1 ug, and it was reverse transcribed with random hexamers. TCRdb recomputed calls from the immunoSEQ multiplex PCR reads with MiXCR, one row per CDR3 protein. The profile shows 71,000 or so distinct CDR3 sequences, 96% of them singletons. The source of this sequence is a human donor with multiple sclerosis. This sequence joins TRBV29-1 and TRBJ2-7, with D perhaps given as TRBD1 or TRBD2 (5 bases each). Sequencing was carried out using CD4+ T cells from PBMCs. CDR3 nucleotide sequence: TGCAGCGTTAGCCCGAACGGTCGGGGCATCGACGAGCAGTACTTC. This codes for CSVSPNGRGIDEQYF.